This paragraph covers one T cell receptor (beta chain) sequence. The V gene lost 4 bases and the J gene lost 7 bases, with 11 bases spanning the gap. From germline, CDR1 is SGDLS and CDR2 YYNGEE. CDR3 length: 13 amino acids. The data are from a study of blood T cell repertoires in COVID-19. The repertoire was sequenced with immunoSEQ multiplex PCR; TCRdb's copy has only in-frame clones and lacks some. The sample shows around 40,000 clones, 60% to 85% of them seen only once. The receptor comes from a man aged 65 to 85 with acute or convalescent COVID-19. Sequencing was performed on peripheral blood. The chain carries TRBV9 and TRBJ2-2; D remains unclear. CDR3 protein: CASSPSGIGELFF. The CDR3 coding sequence is TGTGCCAGCAGCCCCTCGGGTATCGGGGAGCTGTTTTTT.